This TCR beta chain emerged from a study of cytomegalovirus exposure and HLA in healthy donors. 13 Jbeta primers and 60 Vbeta primers were used for the PCR. TCRdb's copy holds only in-frame clones and misses some; the assay was immunoSEQ multiplex PCR. The table includes nearly 110,000 clones, 70% to 80% detected once. The germline CDR1 and CDR2 sequences are ENHRY and SYGVKD. V lost 8 bases and J lost 7; bases outside the gene matches: 8. This CDR3 region has 13 residues. The TCR sequence derives from a man between 18 and 35 years old in good health and CMV-seronegative. This rearrangement joins TRBV10-3 to TRBJ1-2; TRBD1 matches 9 bases. Source material: PBMCs. CDR3 loop: CAIAGTGIPGYTF. The CDR3 nucleotides are TGTGCCATCGCCGGGACAGGGATTCCTGGCTACACCTTC.